These 14 T cell receptor beta chains were all obtained from the same sample, sequenced in a study of regulatory T cells in long-lasting Graves disease. Sequencing libraries for TCR beta were prepared with iRepertoire HTBI primers and Arm-PCR of CDR3 regions. Each CDR3 protein gets one entry after TCRdb re-called the multiplex PCR reads with MiXCR. Of about 500,000 distinct CDR3 sequences detected, around 16% appear once; the ten largest clones hold more than 10%. Time point of the sample: newly diagnosed GD, antithyroid drugs for less than 3 months. Making the TCR library involved RNA that had been extracted from PBMCs. A further study also used this sample, focusing on T cells in Graves' hyperthyroidism and ophthalmopathy.

The sequences come from peripheral blood mononuclear cells (PBMCs), collected at new diagnosis, from a patient treated with antithyroid drugs. These receptors came from a man aged 40-49 years with Graves disease.

This clonotype was recorded at least ten times. CDR3: CASSSDRIDEQYF. CDR3 coding DNA: TGCGCCAGCAGCTCGGACAGGATCGACGAGCAGTACTTC. The chain couples TRBV5-1 to TRBJ2-7; 7 nucleotides line up with TRBD1. The CDR3 consists of 13 residues. CDR1 is SGHRS and CDR2 is YFSETQ in the germline V gene. J gave up 5 bases and V 3 bases, and 5 bases lay outside the gene matches.

This clonotype was counted ten times or more. The rearrangement uses TRBV28 and TRBJ2-7, with D possibly TRBD2 on 6 matching bases. The germline V gene has CDR1 MDHEN and CDR2 SYDVKM. This CDR3 has 12 amino acids. The germline V and J ends were trimmed by 3 bases and 6 bases, with 9 bases remaining between them. CDR3 in amino acids: CASSLGLLEQYF. The CDR3 DNA is TGTGCCAGCAGTTTGGGACTTCTCGAGCAGTACTTC.

This clonotype was recorded many times. The chain employs TRBV7-9 and TRBJ2-1; 9 nucleotides line up with TRBD2. The germline V gene encodes CDR1 SEHNR and CDR2 FQNEAQ (reference sequence). This CDR3 has 17 residues. J lost 2 bases, V lost 0 bases, and 5 bases had no gene match. The chain's CDR3 is CASSLARTSEAYNEQFF. As DNA, the CDR3 is TGTGCCAGCAGCTTAGCGCGGACTAGCGAGGCCTACAATGAGCAGTTCTTC.

This clonotype appeared many times. This rearrangement joins TRBV28 to TRBJ2-7; a possible D gene is TRBD2 (6 bases). CDR3 length equals 12 residues. Between the trimmed V and J ends, which lost 7 bases and 9 bases, there was a span of 16 bases. Germline loops: CDR1 MDHEN, CDR2 SYDVKM. The CDR3 DNA sequence: TGTGCCAGCACCTCGCAGCGGGTAGGGCAGTACTTC. Its translation: CASTSQRVGQYF.

This clonotype appeared once. V gene TRBV7-6 combines with J gene TRBJ2-1, with 14 positions matching TRBD2. J lost 8 bases, V lost 5 bases, and 5 bases had no gene match. The CDR3 extends over 15 amino acids. CDR1 SGHVS and CDR2 FNYEAQ come from the germline V gene. CDR3 amino acids: CASSPTSGRVHEQFF. The CDR3 DNA is TGTGCCAGCAGCCCGACTAGCGGGAGGGTACATGAGCAGTTCTTC.

This clonotype has ten or more counts. The rearrangement joins TRBV11-2 to TRBJ2-7; maybe TRBD1 (5 bases). This CDR3 contains 14 residues. With 1 base removed from V and 3 bases from J, the gap between germline ends came to 10 bases. Germline CDR1 and CDR2: SGHAT and FQNNGV. The CDR3 nucleotides read TGTGCCAGCAGCTTAGGTCCAGGGTTCTACGAGCAGTACTTC. Translating it yields CASSLGPGFYEQYF.

This clonotype appeared a few times. This sequence joins TRBV20-1 and TRBJ2-7; TRBD2 might be the D (6 bases). Trimming took 6 bases from V and 4 from J, leaving 22 bases between them. Germline lookup yields CDR1 DFQATT and CDR2 SNEGSKA (reference sequence). CDR3 length: 15 residues. The CDR3 spells CSATGFLGRDYEQYF. The CDR3, as DNA: TGCAGTGCAACGGGATTCCTGGGGCGGGATTACGAGCAGTACTTC.

This clonotype was counted ten times or more. The J gene is TRBJ1-5, the V gene TRBV20-1, with D hard to call. The CDR3 totals 12 residues. CDR1 and CDR2 (germline): DFQATT, SNEGSKA (reference sequence). Trimming cost V 3 bases and J 2 bases, with 5 bases left between them. This CDR3 is CSASSGNQPQHF. The DNA for the CDR3 is TGCAGTGCTAGCAGCGGCAATCAGCCCCAGCATTTT.

This clonotype came up many times. The gene calls are TRBV7-9 and TRBJ2-5; 9 bases fit TRBD2. Germline V gene lookup returns CDR1 SEHNR and CDR2 FQNEAQ (reference sequence). The CDR3 is 17 amino acids. With 1 base clipped from V and 0 bases from J, the junction kept 6 bases outside the gene matches. CDR3 nucleotide sequence: TGTGCCAGCAGCTTAGGTCTAGCGGGACCGTACCAAGAGACCCAGTACTTC. The encoded protein is CASSLGLAGPYQETQYF.

The chain employs TRBV19 and TRBJ2-1, with TRBD2 matching 11 bases. CDR3 length: 16 residues. The germline V gene encodes CDR1 LNHDA and CDR2 SQIVND (reference sequence). V was pared by 3 bases and J by 2 bases, with 3 bases of the junction left unmatched. The DNA of the CDR3 is TGTGCCAGTAGTATCACTAGCGGGGGAACCTACAATGAGCAGTTCTTC. Residues: CASSITSGGTYNEQFF.

This clonotype was seen repeatedly, ten times or more. The chain employs TRBV7-2 and TRBJ2-3, with D perhaps matching TRBD2 (5 bases). The germline gives CDR1 SGHTA, CDR2 FQGNSA. The V and J ends lost 7 bases and 8 bases respectively, with 19 bases between them. The CDR3 runs to 14 residues. The CDR3 nucleotides are TGTGCCAGCACCCAATCCCGAGGGCCGGGTACGCAGTATTTT. Its translation is CASTQSRGPGTQYF.

The chain employs TRBV27 and TRBJ2-7; D unresolved. Trimming left V 2 bases short and J 2 bases short, with 7 bases between. The germline CDR1 and CDR2 sequences are MNHEY and SMNVEV (reference sequence). The CDR3 spans 13 residues. The CDR3 sequence: CASSLIGPYEQYF. The CDR3 DNA is TGTGCCAGCAGTTTAATTGGACCCTACGAGCAGTACTTC.

Only a few counts were recorded for this clonotype. The chain recombines TRBV28 with TRBJ2-7, with D possibly TRBD2 on 6 matching bases. Germline-derived CDR1 and CDR2 are MDHEN and SYDVKM. The CDR3 is 14 residues long. The V and J ends lost 5 bases and 3 bases respectively, with 14 bases between them. The CDR3 DNA sequence: TGTGCCAGCAGTCCCACCCGGGACTTCTACGAGCAGTACTTC. It is translated as CASSPTRDFYEQYF.

This clonotype was counted at least ten times. This chain links TRBV10-1 with TRBJ2-5, with D perhaps matching TRBD1 (5 bases). The CDR3 extends over 14 amino acids. Germline V gives CDR1 WNHNN, CDR2 SYGVQD (reference sequence). The V gene lost 4 bases and the J gene lost 1 base, with 10 bases spanning the gap. CDR3 in amino acids: CASSGSRAQETQYF. The CDR3 DNA follows: TGCGCCAGCAGTGGGTCCAGGGCCCAAGAGACCCAGTACTTC.